In this sample, the clone carrying this T cell receptor beta chain turned up many times. Its antigen is undetermined. Researchers took RNA transcripts and amplified the TCR beta CDR3 regions from them. HTBI primers drove first-round RT-PCR of the TCR CDR3. MiXCR, applied by TCRdb to the multiplex PCR reads, yields one record per CDR3 protein. The top ten hold about 7.2% of the sample, which has around 600,000 distinct CDR3 sequences, less than 45% seen once. Diagnoses used clinical symptoms, serum thyroxine and TRAb, thyroid ultrasound and orbital computed tomography. The sample originates from a study of T cells in Graves' hyperthyroidism and ophthalmopathy. Trimming took 5 bases from V and 2 from J, leaving 13 bases between them. This CDR3 is 15 amino acids long. From germline, CDR1 is SGHTA and CDR2 FQGNSA. Whole-study findings and limits: Ophthalmopathy prediction by the model preceded onset by a median approximately 6.1 months. In the analysis, a 13 V-J model separated ophthalmopathy from stable hyperthyroidism.

What was sequenced was peripheral blood or thyroid tissue (not recorded which). The chain employs TRBV7-2 and TRBJ1-3; D is ambiguous. The receptor comes from an adult man with Graves' disease, either hyperthyroidism or ophthalmopathy (not recorded which). The CDR3 spells CASSAMTQAGNTIYF. Written as DNA, the CDR3 is TGTGCCAGCAGCGCGATGACTCAAGCTGGAAACACCATATATTTT.